The next 30 T cell receptor beta chains were all read from a single sample in a study of CD8 T cells in ankylosing spondylitis. Each CDR3 protein gets one entry after TCRdb re-called the 5' RACE reads with MiXCR. The repertoire includes under 250,000 distinct CDR3 sequences, roughly 32% of them detected once, and 3.5% to 4.5% sits in the top ten. Sequencing was done on a sample of blood, either unsorted or a sorted T cell fraction (not recorded which). Receptors were obtained from a male donor with ankylosing spondylitis or in good health (not recorded which).

This clonotype was found a few times. This rearrangement joins TRBV5-1 to TRBJ2-7; D is perhaps TRBD1 or TRBD2 (5 bases each). Trimming pared 0 bases from V and 4 bases from J, leaving 11 bases between. CDR3 length: 14 residues. Germline CDR1 and CDR2: SGHRS and YFSETQ. The CDR3 DNA reads TGCGCCAGCAGCTTGGGGGGGAGTTGGTACGAGCAGTACTTC. It codes for CASSLGGSWYEQYF.

A remark on this clonotype: This clone may be a read error of a much larger clone one base away. The chain uses TRBV20-1 and TRBJ2-2; 8 bases agree with TRBD1. Germline V gives CDR1 DFQATT, CDR2 SNEGSKA (reference sequence). This CDR3 is built from 14 residues. The CDR3 region is CGARLDREVGELFF. The DNA for the CDR3 is TGCGGTGCTAGATTGGACAGGGAGGTCGGGGAGCTGTTTTTT.

This clonotype was observed a few times. The chain carries TRBV20-1 and TRBJ2-7, with D maybe TRBD2 (5 bases). V was clipped by 5 bases and J by 7 bases, with 18 bases between them. Germline V lookup: CDR1 DFQATT, CDR2 SNEGSKA (reference sequence). There are 13 residues in the CDR3. The CDR3 loop reads CSAPGRGAREQYF. The DNA for the CDR3 is TGCAGTGCTCCGGGAAGAGGCGCCCGAGAGCAGTACTTC.

The sample holds a few counts of this clonotype. This chain joins TRBV24-1 and TRBJ2-5; D ambiguous. The CDR3 sequence is 14 residues long. V was pared by 0 bases and J by 5 bases, with 9 bases between. CDR1 KGHDR and CDR2 SFDVKD come from the germline V gene. CDR3 DNA: TGTGCCACCAGTGATTTGTACGTCCCGGAGACCCAGTACTTC. Residues: CATSDLYVPETQYF.

The chain employs TRBV5-6 and TRBJ1-2, with D tentatively TRBD1 (5 bases). The CDR3 has 14 residues. Trimming removed 0 bases at V and 1 base at J, with 7 bases between. Germline values: CDR1 SGHDT, CDR2 YYEEEE. CDR3 amino acids: CASSLEQGNYGYTF. The CDR3 DNA follows: TGTGCCAGCAGCTTGGAGCAGGGTAACTATGGCTACACCTTC. Using reference TRBV5-6 and TRBJ1-2 for the parts outside the CDR3, the full variable domain is DAGVTQSPTHLIKTRGQQVTLRCSPKSGHDTVSWYQQALGQGPQFIFQYYEEEERQRGNFPDRFSGHQFPNYSSELNVNALLLGDSALYLCASSLEQGNYGYTFGSGTRLTVV.

The sample holds a few counts of this clonotype. The chain recombines TRBV7-3 with TRBJ2-1; 7 nucleotides line up with TRBD2. Per germline, CDR1 SGHTA and CDR2 FQGTGA. CDR3 size: 15 residues. Trimming cost V 6 bases and J 7 bases; bases outside gene matches: 12. CDR3 amino acids: CASRSLGGLGNEQFF. The DNA of the CDR3 is TGTGCCAGCAGGAGCCTTGGAGGACTAGGAAATGAGCAGTTCTTC.

The table lists this clonotype with a few counts. V usage is TRBV20-1 and J usage is TRBJ1-2, with TRBD1 matching over 8 bases. CDR1 DFQATT and CDR2 SNEGSKA come from the germline V gene (reference sequence). Trimming cost V 8 bases and J 7 bases; bases outside gene matches: 6. The CDR3 loop spans 11 amino acids. In DNA, the CDR3 is TGCAGTCCTACGGACAGGGCTGGCTACACCTTC. It codes for CSPTDRAGYTF.

The sample holds a few counts of this clonotype. The rearrangement joins TRBV9 to TRBJ2-1; D remains ambiguous. CDR1 SGDLS and CDR2 YYNGEE come from the germline V gene. This CDR3 is built from 15 residues. V gave up 4 bases and J gave up 2 bases, with 13 bases separating them. The CDR3 nucleotides are TGTGCCAGCAGCACGAATCCTGGACCCTACAATGAGCAGTTCTTC. It specifies CASSTNPGPYNEQFF.

The chain combines TRBV11-1 with TRBJ2-7; no definite D call. Germline CDR1 and CDR2: SGHAT and FQDESV (reference sequence). This CDR3 region has 14 residues. V lost 8 bases and J 2 bases, leaving 16 bases between the germline ends. CDR3 in DNA: TGTGCCAGCGGGCGGAACAGAGGAGCCTACGAGCAGTACTTC. Protein sequence: CASGRNRGAYEQYF.

The chain links TRBV7-9 to TRBJ2-7; 7 nucleotides align to TRBD2. The CDR3 spans 13 residues. Trimming took 4 bases from V and 3 from J; bases not matched to a gene: 3. CDR1 SEHNR and CDR2 FQNEAQ come from the germline V gene (reference sequence). CDR3 DNA sequence: TGTGCCAGCAGCTCCAGGGACTACTACGAGCAGTACTTC. As protein: CASSSRDYYEQYF.

The DNA of the CDR3 is TGTGCCAGCAGTCCTTATGGCGGTAACTATGGCTACACCTTC. This translates into CASSPYGGNYGYTF. The chain recombines TRBV6-1 with TRBJ1-2; unclear D gene. CDR1 is MNHNS and CDR2 is SASEGT in the germline V gene. V gave up 5 bases and J gave up 1 base, with 11 bases separating them. The CDR3 runs to 14 residues.

This clonotype has a handful of counts. The chain links TRBV10-3 to TRBJ2-5; D perhaps matches TRBD2 (5 bases). Looked up from germline, CDR1 is ENHRY and CDR2 is SYGVKD. V lost 4 bases to trimming and J lost 4 bases, with 10 bases between them. This CDR3 comprises 13 residues. The CDR3 nucleotides are TGTGCCATCAGTGCTATCGGAGGAGAGACCCAGTACTTC. Protein: CAISAIGGETQYF.

The V call is TRBV20-1, the J call TRBJ2-1; D remains unclear. The CDR3 totals 15 residues. V was trimmed by 0 bases and J by 2 bases, leaving 11 bases between them. Germline V CDR1 and CDR2: DFQATT, SNEGSKA (reference sequence). The CDR3 here is CSARDTSLAYNEQFF. Here the CDR3 DNA reads TGCAGTGCTAGAGATACAAGCCTTGCCTACAATGAGCAGTTCTTC.

This chain links TRBV27 with TRBJ2-3, with TRBD1 matching 10 bases. The CDR3 contains 15 residues. Germline assignment: CDR1 MNHEY and CDR2 SMNVEV (reference sequence). V gave up 10 bases and J gave up 2 bases; unmatched junction bases: 9. The CDR3 sequence: CATTRQGAFTDTQYF. CDR3 in DNA: TGTGCCACCACACGACAGGGGGCCTTCACAGATACGCAGTATTTT.

V gene TRBV9 combines with J gene TRBJ2-1, with D tentatively TRBD1 (6 bases). Germline assignment: CDR1 SGDLS and CDR2 YYNGEE. This CDR3 region has 13 residues. V was cut by 0 bases and J by 8 bases, with 9 bases left in between. CDR3 loop: CASSVGGLDEQFF. Here the CDR3 DNA reads TGTGCCAGCAGCGTAGGGGGGCTCGATGAGCAGTTCTTC.

The chain couples TRBV10-3 to TRBJ2-3; a weak D match, TRBD1 (5 bases). V dropped 3 bases and J dropped 1 base, with 11 bases sitting between them. The germline CDR1 and CDR2 sequences are ENHRY and SYGVKD. This CDR3 spans 15 amino acids. CDR3 DNA: TGTGCCATCAGTGAAAGGGGTGGGGGCACAGATACGCAGTATTTT. Protein: CAISERGGGTDTQYF.

This clonotype was seen repeatedly, ten times or more. The gene calls are TRBV20-1 and TRBJ1-2; no reliable D call. This CDR3 has 12 amino acids. Deletions cut 0 bases from V and 5 bases from J, with 7 bases between. Germline V gene sequence: CDR1 DFQATT, CDR2 SNEGSKA (reference sequence). DNA of the CDR3: TGCAGTGCTAGAGAGGAAGGGTATGGCTACACCTTC. Translated: CSAREEGYGYTF.

This clonotype was detected a few times. V gene TRBV20-1 combines with J gene TRBJ2-7; tentatively, D is TRBD2 (6 bases). Deletions cut 3 bases from V and 3 bases from J, with 15 bases between. Germline-derived CDR1 and CDR2 are DFQATT and SNEGSKA (reference sequence). The length of the CDR3 is 14 residues. CDR3 nucleotide sequence: TGCAGTGCTAGTTTCGGGGGAACGAACTACGAGCAGTACTTC. Protein product: CSASFGGTNYEQYF.

J is TRBJ1-2 and V is TRBV6-1; 10 bases match TRBD1. The germline CDR1 and CDR2 sequences are MNHNS and SASEGT. J lost 1 base, V lost 6 bases, and 8 bases had no gene match. The CDR3 is 16 residues long. This CDR3 reads CASRGTGVGINYGYTF. The CDR3 DNA follows: TGTGCCAGCAGAGGGACAGGGGTAGGGATTAACTATGGCTACACCTTC.

The J gene is TRBJ2-3, the V gene TRBV4-2; 12 nucleotides match TRBD2. V was clipped by 3 bases and J by 5 bases; unmatched bases: 9. The CDR3 contains 17 residues. Per germline, CDR1 LGHNA and CDR2 YNFKEQ. The CDR3 protein is CASSQRLAGDLGDTQYF. CDR3 sequence (DNA): TGTGCCAGCAGCCAGAGACTAGCGGGGGACCTTGGAGATACGCAGTATTTT.

This chain connects TRBV12-3 or TRBV12-4 to TRBJ2-7; possible D gene TRBD1, 6 bases. V was cut by 0 bases and J by 0 bases, with 12 bases left in between. This CDR3 comprises 16 residues. CDR3 DNA sequence: TGTGCCAGCAGTTTAGCGCGACAGGTCGGCTCCTACGAGCAGTACTTC. This codes for CASSLARQVGSYEQYF.

J is TRBJ1-1 and V is TRBV6-1; 7 bases are shared with TRBD1. The CDR3 runs 14 residues. V dropped 8 bases and J dropped 4; count of bases not matched to a gene: 10. The germline gives CDR1 MNHNS, CDR2 SASEGT. The CDR3 loop is CASPGGKGGTEAFF. CDR3 nucleotide sequence: TGTGCCAGCCCAGGGGGGAAGGGTGGCACTGAAGCTTTCTTT.

The J gene is TRBJ2-7, the V gene TRBV20-1; D perhaps matches TRBD2 (5 bases). Germline V gene sequence: CDR1 DFQATT, CDR2 SNEGSKA (reference sequence). The V gene lost 1 base and the J gene lost 3 bases, with 10 bases spanning the gap. The CDR3 extends over 13 amino acids. The CDR3 DNA is TGCAGTGCTAGAGGACGGACTGACTACGAGCAGTACTTC. Residues: CSARGRTDYEQYF.

This clonotype turned up a few times. The CDR3 spells CSARPPHTFFSYEQYF. In DNA form, the CDR3 reads TGCAGTGCTAGGCCCCCCCACACGTTTTTCTCCTACGAGCAGTACTTC. The chain is built from TRBV20-1 and TRBJ2-7; D not resolved. The germline gives CDR1 DFQATT, CDR2 SNEGSKA (reference sequence). The germline V and J ends were trimmed by 3 bases and 0 bases, with 18 bases remaining between them. The CDR3 sequence is 16 residues long.

The chain links TRBV12-3 or TRBV12-4 to TRBJ1-2; TRBD1 is a possible D gene (6 bases). The CDR3 consists of 14 residues. Trimming removed 6 bases at V and 4 bases at J, with 15 bases between. CDR3 coding DNA: TGTGCCAGCAGATCAACCACAGGGACCTATGGCTACACCTTC. This encodes CASRSTTGTYGYTF.

The chain combines TRBV20-1 with TRBJ2-1, with TRBD1 as a possible D gene (6 bases). The V gene's germline CDR1 is DFQATT and CDR2 SNEGSKA (reference sequence). The CDR3 has 13 residues. V lost 5 bases to trimming and J lost 5 bases, with 13 bases between them. The CDR3 here is CSAGLGHDNEQFF. CDR3 nucleotide sequence: TGCAGTGCTGGTTTGGGACACGACAATGAGCAGTTCTTC.

The genes are TRBV12-3 or TRBV12-4 and TRBJ2-7; possible D gene TRBD2, 6 bases. CDR3 length: 15 residues. V was pared by 2 bases and J by 4 bases, with 15 bases between. CDR3 sequence: CASSLSRFGGYEQYF. The DNA for the CDR3 is TGTGCCAGCAGTTTATCTAGGTTTGGGGGGTACGAGCAGTACTTC.

This clonotype has just a few counts. This rearrangement joins TRBV20-1 to TRBJ2-1; 10 bases fit TRBD2. This CDR3 has 14 amino acids. J was trimmed by 6 bases and V by 3 bases; bases with no gene match: 5. Germline-derived CDR1 and CDR2 are DFQATT and SNEGSKA (reference sequence). The CDR3 spells CSARISGGSNEQFF. The CDR3 DNA sequence: TGCAGTGCTAGGATTAGCGGGGGGTCCAATGAGCAGTTCTTC.

This clonotype came up a few times. The V gene is TRBV20-1, the J gene TRBJ1-4; 7 bases are a match to TRBD1. The V and J ends lost 6 bases and 4 bases, in that order; junction bases with no gene match: 11. The germline V gene encodes CDR1 DFQATT and CDR2 SNEGSKA (reference sequence). The CDR3 contains 15 residues. The CDR3 nucleotides are TGCAGTGCACCGCACGACAGGGCCCGTAATGAAAAACTGTTTTTT. Amino acids: CSAPHDRARNEKLFF.

The rearrangement joins TRBV7-3 to TRBJ2-2, with D possibly being TRBD2 (6 bases). CDR3 length equals 16 residues. Germline V gene lookup returns CDR1 SGHTA and CDR2 FQGTGA. V shed 4 bases and J shed 5 bases, with 17 bases lying between them. CDR3 in DNA: TGTGCCAGCAGCTACCTCGCGGGGTCCCTTACCGGGGAGCTGTTTTTT. This sequence encodes CASSYLAGSLTGELFF. Complete variable domain (other parts from reference TRBV7-3 and TRBJ2-2): GAGVSQTPSNKVTEKGKYVELRCDPISGHTALYWYRQSLGQGPEFLIYFQGTGAADDSGLPNDRFFAVRPEGSVSTLKIQRTERGDSAVYLCASSYLAGSLTGELFFGEGSRLTVL.